This is a list of T cell receptor beta chains from one sample in a study of chemoradiotherapy in HPV16-positive cancers. Sequencing was performed with immunoSEQ multiplex PCR; in TCRdb, only in-frame clones are kept and a portion is missing. The sample carries tens of thousands of clones, around 90% recorded once. The material was blood, obtained from a patient who underwent chemoradiotherapy. The receptor source for this set is a human donor with HPV-associated anogenital cancer. CDR3s leave out the opening cysteine and the closing phenylalanine or tryptophan. Fields, in order: J gene, V gene, CDR3 length, CDR3 protein.

TRBJ2-6 | TRBV7-6 | 16 | ASSLVPTVLDGANVLT
TRBJ1-2 | TRBV5-1 | 13 | ASSLVPDTGVGYT
TRBJ1-2 | TRBV5-4 | 11 | ASSLAGGSGYT
TRBJ1-1 | TRBV5-1 | 10 | ASSRANSEAF
TRBJ2-2 | TRBV10-3 | 13 | AISDRGRNTGELF
TRBJ1-3 | TRBV5-1 | 11 | ASSWGPGNTIY
TRBJ1-2 | TRBV18 | 14 | ASSPPGSTEAYGYT
TRBJ2-5 | TRBV7-9 | 10 | ASSLEKETQY
TRBJ2-5 | TRBV4-2 | 14 | ASSQGTSGVEETQY
TRBJ1-6 | TRBV30 | 15 | AWSSGGVASANSPLH
TRBJ2-3 | TRBV9 | 15 | ASSVSIGTGGSDTQY
TRBJ1-1 | TRBV6-1 | 14 | ASSAPAGGLNTEAF
TRBJ1-2 | TRBV5-1 | 14 | ASSPDTTGSRYGYT
TRBJ2-5 | TRBV19 | 14 | ASSPRLAGGRETQY
TRBJ1-1 | TRBV10-1 | 11 | ASSESRATEAF
TRBJ1-3 | TRBV27 | 12 | ASKIKPSGNTIY
TRBJ1-5 | TRBV5-1 | 14 | ASSLDPPGSNQPQH
TRBJ1-3 | TRBV19 | 13 | ASSTAGTAGNTIY
TRBJ2-1 | TRBV30 | 11 | AWGGQGGYEQF
TRBJ2-3 | TRBV19 | 10 | ASSGGTLHQY
TRBJ1-1 | TRBV7-2 | 13 | ASSLGTGRSTEAF
TRBJ1-2 | TRBV6-1 | 11 | ASTRTPIDGYT